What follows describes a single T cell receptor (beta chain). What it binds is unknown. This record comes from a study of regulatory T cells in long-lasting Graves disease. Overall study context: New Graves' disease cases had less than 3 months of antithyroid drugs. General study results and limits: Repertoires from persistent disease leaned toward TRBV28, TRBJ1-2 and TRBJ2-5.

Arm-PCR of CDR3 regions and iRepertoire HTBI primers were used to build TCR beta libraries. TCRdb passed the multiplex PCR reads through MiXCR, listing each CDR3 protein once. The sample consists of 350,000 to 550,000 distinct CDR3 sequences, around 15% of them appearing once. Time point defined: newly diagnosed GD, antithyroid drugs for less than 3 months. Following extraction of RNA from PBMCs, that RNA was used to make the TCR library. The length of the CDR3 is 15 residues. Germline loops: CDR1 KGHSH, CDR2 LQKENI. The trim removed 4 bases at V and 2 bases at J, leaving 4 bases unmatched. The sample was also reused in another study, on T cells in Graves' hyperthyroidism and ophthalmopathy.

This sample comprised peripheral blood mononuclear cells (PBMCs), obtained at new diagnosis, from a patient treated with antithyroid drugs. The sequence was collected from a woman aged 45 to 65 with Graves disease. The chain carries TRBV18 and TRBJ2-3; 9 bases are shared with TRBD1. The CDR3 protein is CASSHWTGDTDTQYF. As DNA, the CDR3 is TGTGCCAGCTCACATTGGACAGGGGACACAGATACGCAGTATTTT.